A selection of T cell receptor beta chains follows, all from one sample in a study of identical twins. Via MiXCR, TCRdb re-called the 5' RACE reads, giving one row per CDR3 protein. The sample carries 450,000 or so distinct CDR3 sequences, 20% to 25% recorded once. These data were likewise used in another study, on T cells expressing NK-cell markers.

Material for sequencing was CD4+ T cells sorted from blood. Receptors were obtained from a woman aged 18-35 years in good health. Both conserved end residues are part of each CDR3. Each record gives: V gene, J gene, clone size, D gene, CDR3 DNA, CDR3 protein. The D gene is left open where the match is weak. Some rows have no size entry. The others give once, few or many, or a class for an expanded clone.

TRBV12-3/TRBV12-4	TRBJ1-6	NA	TRBD1	TGTGCCAGCAGCCGTGCTACAGGGGAATCACCCCTCCACTTT	CASSRATGESPLHF
TRBV12-3/TRBV12-4	TRBJ1-2	few	NA	TGTGCCAGCAGTTCTCGGGCAGGAGGAGCGTACACCTTC	CASSSRAGGAYTF
TRBV5-1	TRBJ2-3	few	NA	TGCGCCAGCAGACAAGTGGTGTCCGATACGCAGTATTTT	CASRQVVSDTQYF
TRBV11-2	TRBJ2-7	NA	NA	TGTGCCAGCAGCTTGGGCCAGACCATTACCTACGAGCAGTACTTC	CASSLGQTITYEQYF
TRBV20-1	TRBJ2-5	few	TRBD2	TGCAGTGCTGTCGGGAGGACCCAAGAGACCCAGTACTTC	CSAVGRTQETQYF
TRBV3-1	TRBJ2-1	few	NA	TGTGCCAGCAGCCAAGAACGTCTCACTGAGCAGTTCTTC	CASSQERLTEQFF
TRBV27	TRBJ2-1	NA	TRBD1	TGTGCCAGCAGTTCGGTCGGGACAGGGACCTACAATGAGCAGTTCTTC	CASSSVGTGTYNEQFF
TRBV24-1	TRBJ1-5	few	TRBD1	TGTGCCACCCAGGGGACAGGGGAAAATCAGCCCCAGCATTTT	CATQGTGENQPQHF
TRBV9	TRBJ1-6	NA	TRBD1	TGTGCCAGCAGCGTCCGGACAGGTGGCAATTCACCCCTCCACTTT	CASSVRTGGNSPLHF
TRBV5-1	TRBJ1-1	NA	NA	TGCGCCAGCAGCCTATGGCAGGCGAACACTGAAGCTTTCTTT	CASSLWQANTEAFF
TRBV7-2	TRBJ2-6	NA	TRBD2	TGTGCCAGCAGCTTAGCGCTGGCTAGCGGGCTGCACTCTGGGGCCAACGTCCTGACTTTC	CASSLALASGLHSGANVLTF
TRBV11-2	TRBJ2-3	few	NA	TGTGCCAGCAGACAGTCGGGGCGAGATACGCAGTATTTT	CASRQSGRDTQYF
TRBV7-2	TRBJ2-7	NA	NA	TGTGCCAGCAGCTTGGGCCCTCTCTACGAGCAGTACTTC	CASSLGPLYEQYF
TRBV20-1	TRBJ1-2	NA	NA	TGCAGTGCTGTCGGACAGATCTATGGCTACACCTTC	CSAVGQIYGYTF
TRBV2	TRBJ2-5	NA	NA	TGTGCCAGCAGGGCCGAATACCAAGAGACCCAGTACTTC	CASRAEYQETQYF
TRBV20-1	TRBJ1-6	few	NA	TGCAGTGCTAGAGATCCAGGCTTATCACCCCTCCACTTT	CSARDPGLSPLHF
TRBV7-2	TRBJ2-3	NA	NA	TGTGCCAGCAGCTTAGGACCTTTTTCGTCGGGCACAGATACGCAGTACTTT	CASSLGPFSSGTDTQYF
TRBV10-3	TRBJ1-2	many	NA	TGTGCCATCAGTGAAGGAGTCTCGGGCTACACCTTC	CAISEGVSGYTF
TRBV20-1	TRBJ2-1	few	NA	TGCAGTGCTGCCCGTAGAGTGGGTGAGCAGTTCTTC	CSAARRVGEQFF
TRBV7-2	TRBJ2-1	NA	NA	TGTGCCAGCAGCCTCGCATACAGGGTCCTCCAGGGTGAGCAGTTCTTC	CASSLAYRVLQGEQFF
TRBV6-1	TRBJ2-1	NA	TRBD1	TGTGCCAGCAGTCCGGGACAGGTAATTACCGCCCTCTACAATGAGCAGTTCTTC	CASSPGQVITALYNEQFF
TRBV9	TRBJ2-3	NA	NA	TGTGCCAGCAGCGTAGAGGGGGGACACCAGCACTGGACCACTAGCACAGATACGCAGTATTTT	CASSVEGGHQHWTTSTDTQYF
TRBV7-9	TRBJ2-7	few	NA	TGTGCCAGCAGCACTTTGCGGGCCCCCTACGAGCAGTACTTC	CASSTLRAPYEQYF
TRBV15	TRBJ2-1	few	NA	TGTGCCACCAGCAAGAGACGGGACAGCGGGATACGGGGGGAGCAGTTCTTC	CATSKRRDSGIRGEQFF
TRBV12-3/TRBV12-4	TRBJ1-5	NA	NA	TGTGCCAGCAGCCGAGACCCGGTCGGTCAGCCCCAGCATTTT	CASSRDPVGQPQHF
TRBV4-2	TRBJ2-3	NA	TRBD1	TGTGCCAGCAGCCGAGGACAGGTTGGTTTTGCAGATACGCAGTATTTT	CASSRGQVGFADTQYF
TRBV6-5	TRBJ2-7	few	TRBD1	TGTGCCAGCAGTTACTCGATGGGACAGGGAAACTACGAGCAGTACTTC	CASSYSMGQGNYEQYF
TRBV4-3	TRBJ2-3	many	NA	TGCGCCAGCAGCCGGGGGTGGAGTGGCACAGATACGCAGTATTTT	CASSRGWSGTDTQYF
TRBV24-1	TRBJ1-2	NA	NA	TGTGCCACCAGTGCCTCCGTCGGAACTGGCTACACCTTC	CATSASVGTGYTF
TRBV6-2/TRBV6-3	TRBJ1-5	NA	TRBD1	TGTGCCAGCAGACCAGGGGGGGGCAATCAGCCCCAGCATTTT	CASRPGGGNQPQHF
TRBV15	TRBJ2-1	few	TRBD2	TGTGCCACCAGCCCCGGGACTAGCGGCATGTACAATGAGCAGTTCTTC	CATSPGTSGMYNEQFF
TRBV6-5	TRBJ2-6	NA	NA	TGTGCCAGCAGTTCCTCCGGGACGACCTCTGGGGCCAACGTCCTGACTTTC	CASSSSGTTSGANVLTF
TRBV9	TRBJ2-3	NA	NA	TGTGCCAGCAGCGTCGGTGCGCGGGGGCTGGTTCAAGATACGCAGTATTTT	CASSVGARGLVQDTQYF
TRBV20-1	TRBJ2-3	NA	NA	TGCAGCCTTGTCCCGGGCCCTAGCACAGATACGCAGTATTTT	CSLVPGPSTDTQYF
TRBV7-8	TRBJ1-5	NA	NA	TGTGCCAGCAGCAAGGGGGTGGCGGGGAATCCCAATCAGCCCCAGCATTTT	CASSKGVAGNPNQPQHF
TRBV20-1	TRBJ2-7	NA	NA	TGCAGTGCTTACCGCTGGGGGGCCAACGAGCAGTACTTC	CSAYRWGANEQYF
TRBV5-4	TRBJ2-1	NA	NA	TGTGCCAGCAGCTCTCCCATTGATGAGCAGTTCTTC	CASSSPIDEQFF
TRBV7-9	TRBJ2-7	NA	TRBD1	TGTGCCAGCAACGGACAGGGCTCCTACGAGCAGTACTTC	CASNGQGSYEQYF
TRBV9	TRBJ2-1	NA	TRBD2	TGTGCCAGCAGCTTCCTGACCACTGCGGGAGGGGTCTACAATGAGCAGTTCTTC	CASSFLTTAGGVYNEQFF
TRBV9	TRBJ2-3	few	TRBD2	TGTGCCAGCAGCGTGACTAGCGGCACAGATACGCAGTATTTT	CASSVTSGTDTQYF
TRBV3-1	TRBJ2-1	few	NA	TGTGCCAGCAGCCAAGGGTACAATGAGCAGTTCTTC	CASSQGYNEQFF
TRBV7-9	TRBJ2-3	NA	NA	TGTGCCAGCAGCCGCGCCGCGGGCCCAGATACGCAGTATTTT	CASSRAAGPDTQYF
TRBV11-3	TRBJ2-2	few	TRBD1	TGTGCCAGCAGACTAGGACAGGGGGCAGGGGAGCTGTTTTTT	CASRLGQGAGELFF
TRBV10-3	TRBJ2-1	NA	TRBD2	TGTGCCATCAGGAACTCCGGGACTAGCGGGAGAGGTAATGAGCAGTTCTTC	CAIRNSGTSGRGNEQFF